The T cell receptor (beta chain) under discussion was sequenced for a study of blood T cell repertoires in COVID-19. Study-wide context: Acute and convalescent COVID-19 samples came from the United States, Italy and Spain.

Each participant's cohort was designated according to participant-reported clinical history. This CDR3 is 13 amino acids long. The ends were cut back, 5 bases at V and 4 bases at J, with 9 bases in the middle. The germline V gene has CDR1 LNHDA and CDR2 SQIVND (reference sequence). Per the original methods: Researchers report that nucleated cell counts were estimated from reference gene primer amplification. Data came from immunoSEQ multiplex PCR; TCRdb stores just in-frame clones and leaves some out. That table furnishes V, J and clone size, whereas the DNA furnished D and trimming. The table records about 320,000 clones, roughly 90% of them present only once.

The chain recombines TRBV19 with TRBJ1-5, with D perhaps matching TRBD1 (6 bases). Sequences were obtained from PBMCs or T cells enriched from blood (not recorded which). This clonotype was obtained from a man between 60 and 70 years old who had recovered from COVID-19. CDR3 sequence reads: CASSYRENQPQHF. CDR3 DNA sequence: TGTGCCAGTAGTTACAGGGAGAATCAGCCCCAGCATTTT.